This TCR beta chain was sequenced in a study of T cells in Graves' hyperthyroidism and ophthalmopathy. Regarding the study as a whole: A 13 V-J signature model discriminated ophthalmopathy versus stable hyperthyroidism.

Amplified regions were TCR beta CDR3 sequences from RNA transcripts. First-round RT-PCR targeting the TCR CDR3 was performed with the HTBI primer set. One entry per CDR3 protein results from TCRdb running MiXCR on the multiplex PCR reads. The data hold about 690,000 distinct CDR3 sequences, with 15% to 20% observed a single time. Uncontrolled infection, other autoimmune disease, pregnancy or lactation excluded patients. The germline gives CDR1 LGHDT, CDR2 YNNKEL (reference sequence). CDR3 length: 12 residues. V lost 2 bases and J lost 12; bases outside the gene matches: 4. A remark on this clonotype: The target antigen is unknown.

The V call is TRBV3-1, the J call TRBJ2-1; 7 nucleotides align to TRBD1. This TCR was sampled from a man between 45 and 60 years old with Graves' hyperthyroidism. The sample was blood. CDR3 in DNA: TGTGCCAGCAGCCAACTCCGGGACAGGCAGTTCTTC. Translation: CASSQLRDRQFF.